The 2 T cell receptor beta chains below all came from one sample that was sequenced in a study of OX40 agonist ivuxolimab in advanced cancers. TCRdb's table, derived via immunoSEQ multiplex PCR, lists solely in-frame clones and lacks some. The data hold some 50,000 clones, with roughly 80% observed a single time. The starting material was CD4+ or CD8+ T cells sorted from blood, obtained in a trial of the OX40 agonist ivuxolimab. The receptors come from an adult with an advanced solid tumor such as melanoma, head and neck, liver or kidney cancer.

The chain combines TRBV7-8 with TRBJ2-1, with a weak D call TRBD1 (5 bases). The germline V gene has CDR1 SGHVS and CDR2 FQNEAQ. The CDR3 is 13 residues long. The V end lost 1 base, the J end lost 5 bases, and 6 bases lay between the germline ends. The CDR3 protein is CASSLVQDNEQFF. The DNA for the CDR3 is TGTGCCAGCAGCTTAGTACAGGACAATGAGCAGTTCTTC.

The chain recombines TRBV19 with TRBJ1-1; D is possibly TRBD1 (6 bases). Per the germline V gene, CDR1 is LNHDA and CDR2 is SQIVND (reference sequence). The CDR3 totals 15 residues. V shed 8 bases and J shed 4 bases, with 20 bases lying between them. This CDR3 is CASLRLEGESTEAFF. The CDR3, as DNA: TGTGCCAGTCTCAGGTTGGAGGGGGAGTCCACTGAAGCTTTCTTT. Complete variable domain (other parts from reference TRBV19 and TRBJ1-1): DGGITQSPKYLFRKEGQNVTLSCEQNLNHDAMYWYRQDPGQGLRLIYYSQIVNDFQKGDIAEGYSVSREKKESFPLTVTSAQKNPTAFYLCASLRLEGESTEAFFGQGTRLTVV.